Below are 17 T cell receptor beta chains sequenced from a single sample in a study of T cells in Graves' hyperthyroidism and ophthalmopathy. RNA transcripts yielded amplified TCR beta CDR3 regions. HTBI primers were used for first-round RT-PCR of the TCR CDR3. TCRdb reprocessed the multiplex PCR reads with MiXCR, giving one entry per CDR3 protein. The top ten clones hold around 27% of a sample with hundreds of thousands of distinct CDR3 sequences, 11% to 15% of them seen once. The sequenced sample was blood. The receptor set was obtained from a middle-aged man with Graves' ophthalmopathy.

This clonotype has ten or more counts. The chain couples TRBV3-1 to TRBJ2-2; 8 bases fit TRBD2. CDR1 and CDR2 from the germline V gene are LGHDT and YNNKEL (reference sequence). V lost 8 bases to trimming and J lost 5 bases; unmatched junction nucleotides: 7. CDR3 length equals 14 residues. CDR3 protein: CASAGGIGTGELFF. Written as DNA, the CDR3 is TGTGCCAGCGCGGGAGGAATTGGGACCGGGGAGCTGTTTTTT.

This clonotype was counted at least ten times. This chain links TRBV12-3 or TRBV12-4 with TRBJ1-5; perhaps TRBD1 as D (5 bases). The CDR3 has 14 amino acids. Trimming shortened V by 3 bases and J by 6 bases, and 12 bases separated the two germline ends. CDR3 DNA sequence: TGTGCCAGCAGTTTTGGGGGTAAGGGTCAGCCCCAGCATTTT. It codes for CASSFGGKGQPQHF.

This clonotype was seen repeatedly, ten times or more. The gene calls are TRBV2 and TRBJ2-5, with TRBD2 matching 10 bases. The CDR3 loop spans 14 amino acids. Trimming removed 6 bases from V and 4 bases from J; junction bases left unmatched: 5. Germline CDR1 reads SNHLY; CDR2 reads FYNNEI. CDR3 DNA: TGTGCCAGCAGGATACGACTAGCGGGAGAGACCCAGTACTTC. Protein product: CASRIRLAGETQYF. The full variable domain, with the rest looked up from reference TRBV2 and TRBJ2-5, is EPEVTQTPSHQVTQMGQEVILRCVPISNHLYFYWYRQILGQKVEFLVSFYNNEISEKSEIFDDQFSVERPDGSNFTLKIRSTKLEDSAMYFCASRIRLAGETQYFGPGTRLLVL.

The chain recombines TRBV19 with TRBJ1-5, with a tentative D call TRBD1 (6 bases). This CDR3 has 18 residues. Germline-derived CDR1 and CDR2 are LNHDA and SQIVND (reference sequence). V dropped 2 bases and J dropped 5 bases, with 22 bases sitting between them. CDR3 nucleotide sequence: TGTGCCAGTAGTATAACGGGGAGGGGACACCCTACGCATCAGCCCCAGCATTTT. This translates into CASSITGRGHPTHQPQHF.

This clonotype was observed many times. The chain carries TRBV28 and TRBJ1-2, with D unclear. The CDR3 consists of 12 residues. Germline CDR1 MDHEN, CDR2 SYDVKM. V lost 5 bases and J lost 1, with 5 bases in between. CDR3 in DNA: TGTGCCAGCAGTGCCATTAACTATGGCTACACCTTC. Translation: CASSAINYGYTF.

The sample holds many counts of this clonotype. The chain joins TRBV20-1 to TRBJ1-1; maybe TRBD1 (6 bases). CDR1 DFQATT and CDR2 SNEGSKA come from the germline V gene (reference sequence). The CDR3 has 14 residues. V was shortened by 6 bases and J by 0 bases, with 14 bases between the two germline ends. The CDR3 region has the DNA TGCAGTGCCCTTGGGGACACCATGAACACTGAAGCTTTCTTT. It specifies CSALGDTMNTEAFF.

This chain uses TRBV5-1 with TRBJ2-1; the D gene is possibly TRBD1 (5 bases). CDR1 is SGHRS, CDR2 YFSETQ, per germline. Trimming cost V 1 base and J 0 bases, with 8 bases left between them. The CDR3 loop spans 15 amino acids. The CDR3: CASSLQGPSYNEQFF. The CDR3 nucleotides are TGCGCCAGCAGCTTGCAGGGCCCCTCCTACAATGAGCAGTTCTTC.

This clonotype was observed many times. V gene TRBV5-1 combines with J gene TRBJ2-1, with a tentative D call TRBD1 (5 bases). V lost 4 bases and J 5 bases, leaving 10 bases between the germline ends. The CDR3 is 13 residues long. Germline CDR1 reads SGHRS; CDR2 reads YFSETQ. The CDR3 DNA follows: TGCGCCAGCAGCGTAACAGGAGACAATGAGCAGTTCTTC. Its protein product is CASSVTGDNEQFF.

This chain uses TRBV13 with TRBJ2-7; the match to TRBD2 covers 13 bases. Germline lookup yields CDR1 PRHDT and CDR2 FYEKMQ (reference sequence). V lost 5 bases to trimming and J lost 1 base; unmatched junction nucleotides: 8. The CDR3 consists of 17 residues. The CDR3 reads CASSLGLAGIGSYEQYF. Written as DNA, the CDR3 is TGTGCCAGCAGCCTGGGACTAGCGGGAATAGGGTCCTACGAGCAGTACTTC.

With regard to this clonotype: A read error may produce the germline difference seen at one junction end. DNA of the CDR3: TGCGCCAGCAGCTTAACAGGGGGCTACGAGCGGTACTTC. Translated, it gives CASSLTGGYERYF. The chain joins TRBV5-1 to TRBJ2-7; 9 bases fit TRBD1. The CDR3 extends over 13 amino acids. Germline V gene data show CDR1 as SGHRS and CDR2 as YFSETQ.

This clonotype was counted a few times. The rearrangement uses TRBV13 and TRBJ1-2; D possibly corresponds to TRBD1 (6 bases). The CDR3 length is 13 residues. Germline assignment: CDR1 PRHDT and CDR2 FYEKMQ (reference sequence). V was cut by 5 bases and J by 8 bases, with 15 bases left in between. CDR3 nucleotides: TGTGCCAGCAGCAAAACAGGGCTGCGGGGCTACACCTTC. As protein: CASSKTGLRGYTF.

This clonotype was counted at least ten times. The genes are TRBV20-1 and TRBJ2-5, with 9 bases that match TRBD1. Germline V gene data show CDR1 as DFQATT and CDR2 as SNEGSKA (reference sequence). Trimming at V came to 4 bases and at J to 9 bases, leaving 15 bases not matched to a gene. This CDR3 is built from 15 residues. The chain's CDR3 is CSATTGGLPLGAQYF. The DNA for the CDR3 is TGCAGTGCTACAACAGGGGGCCTCCCCCTAGGTGCCCAGTACTTC.

This clonotype was recorded a few times. The genes are TRBV27 and TRBJ2-7, with D possibly matching TRBD1 (6 bases). CDR1 is MNHEY and CDR2 is SMNVEV in the germline V gene (reference sequence). Between the trimmed V and J ends, which lost 9 bases and 5 bases, there was a span of 17 bases. The CDR3 runs to 13 residues. CDR3 DNA: TGTGCCAGTGGACAGTGGGGGCGGGACGAGCAGTACTTC. Amino acid sequence: CASGQWGRDEQYF.

The gene calls are TRBV5-1 and TRBJ2-1; 8 positions agree with TRBD1. Germline assignment: CDR1 SGHRS and CDR2 YFSETQ. With 4 bases clipped from V and 7 bases from J, the junction kept 1 base outside the gene matches. CDR3 size: 12 residues. CDR3 sequence (DNA): TGCGCCAGCAGCACAGGGGGGAATGAGCAGTTCTTC. It codes for CASSTGGNEQFF.

In its sample, this clonotype was seen many times. CDR3 in amino acids: CASSATGPEYTDTQYF. The CDR3 bases are TGTGCCAGCAGCGCGACCGGTCCAGAATACACAGATACGCAGTATTTT. The rearrangement joins TRBV9 to TRBJ2-3; D remains unclear. CDR3 size: 16 residues. Germline lookup yields CDR1 SGDLS and CDR2 YYNGEE. Trimming pared 3 bases from V and 2 bases from J, leaving 16 bases between.

This clonotype was detected many times. The chain recombines TRBV30 with TRBJ1-4; tentatively, D is TRBD1 (6 bases). Germline V gene lookup returns CDR1 GTSNPN and CDR2 SVGIG (reference sequence). The CDR3 covers 13 residues. Between the trimmed V and J ends, which lost 5 bases and 6 bases, there was a span of 13 bases. CDR3 nucleotides: TGTGCCTGGGGGGGCCCGGGGGATGAAAAACTGTTTTTT. It yields the protein CAWGGPGDEKLFF.

This clonotype was found many times. The V gene is TRBV20-1, the J gene TRBJ2-3; TRBD1 might be the D (6 bases). The CDR3 runs to 15 residues. V was trimmed by 1 base and J by 4 bases, leaving 15 bases between them. Germline CDR1 and CDR2: DFQATT and SNEGSKA (reference sequence). CDR3 DNA sequence: TGCAGTGCTAGAGCTTCGCAGGGGCATTCAGATACGCAGTATTTT. Its translation: CSARASQGHSDTQYF.